A selection of T cell receptor beta chains follows, all from one sample in a study of Ad26.COV2.S vaccination and SARS-CoV-2 variants. Assay used: immunoSEQ multiplex PCR; TCRdb lists only in-frame clones, some missing. The data contain about 350,000 clones, roughly 84% of them singletons. This specimen was peripheral blood, taken in a trial of Ad26.COV2.S vaccine versus placebo. The receptor set was obtained from a person aged 18-65 years who received the Ad26.COV2.S COVID-19 vaccine or a placebo. The CDR3 runs from the conserved cysteine through the conserved F or W. Fields, in order: J gene, V gene, clone size, D gene, CDR3 protein, CDR3 DNA. A D gene is named only where the DNA matches it firmly. Clone size, where shown, is once, few, many, or a class for clones that have expanded.

J: TRBJ2-7
V: TRBV7-6
size: NA
D: TRBD1
CDR3: CASSLLDRAGGGPYEQYF
DNA: TGTGCCAGCAGCTTACTGGACAGGGCGGGTGGTGGTCCCTACGAGCAGTACTTC

J: TRBJ1-2
V: TRBV24-1
size: NA
D: NA
CDR3: CATSDRYGYTF
DNA: TGTGCCACCAGTGACAGATATGGCTACACCTTC

J: TRBJ1-4
V: TRBV18
size: NA
D: TRBD1
CDR3: CATATGADEKLFF
DNA: TGTGCCACCGCGACAGGGGCGGATGAAAAACTGTTTTTT

J: TRBJ2-3
V: TRBV2
size: NA
D: NA
CDR3: CATRGQPGSGTDTQYF
DNA: TGTGCCACCCGAGGACAGCCTGGTTCAGGCACAGATACGCAGTATTTT

J: TRBJ2-7
V: TRBV19
size: NA
D: NA
CDR3: CASSMGLMTYEQYF
DNA: TGTGCCAGTAGTATGGGCCTAATGACCTACGAGCAGTACTTC

J: TRBJ1-2
V: TRBV7-3
size: NA
D: NA
CDR3: CASSLDRSYGYTF
DNA: TGTGCCAGCAGCTTAGACAGGTCCTATGGCTACACCTTC

J: TRBJ1-2
V: TRBV6-5
size: NA
D: NA
CDR3: CASSFGPKAGYTF
DNA: TGTGCCAGCAGTTTTGGACCGAAAGCGGGCTACACCTTC

J: TRBJ2-5
V: TRBV7-7
size: NA
D: NA
CDR3: CASSQGRTLQETQYF
DNA: TGTGCTAGCAGCCAGGGACGGACTCTCCAAGAGACCCAGTACTTC

J: TRBJ1-1
V: TRBV7-9
size: NA
D: TRBD1
CDR3: CASRDSGTGFLGTEAFF
DNA: TGTGCCAGCAGGGATTCCGGGACAGGGTTTTTGGGGACTGAAGCTTTCTTT

J: TRBJ1-1
V: TRBV12-3/TRBV12-4
size: NA
D: TRBD1
CDR3: CASSLGQGTEAFF
DNA: TGTGCCAGCAGCCTTGGACAGGGCACTGAAGCTTTCTTT

J: TRBJ1-2
V: TRBV4-2
size: NA
D: TRBD1
CDR3: CASSRRPGQGADGYTF
DNA: TGTGCCAGCAGCCGAAGACCGGGACAGGGGGCGGATGGCTACACCTTC

J: TRBJ2-2
V: TRBV9
size: NA
D: TRBD1
CDR3: CASSVSGTGGSGELFF
DNA: TGTGCCAGCAGCGTATCCGGGACAGGGGGCAGCGGGGAGCTGTTTTTT

J: TRBJ2-7
V: TRBV5-1
size: NA
D: TRBD2
CDR3: CASSPSSGIYEQYF
DNA: TGCGCCAGCAGCCCCTCTAGCGGAATCTACGAGCAGTACTTC

J: TRBJ2-1
V: TRBV7-3
size: NA
D: TRBD2
CDR3: CASSSSGADYNEQFF
DNA: TGTGCCAGCAGCTCTAGCGGGGCCGACTACAATGAGCAGTTCTTC

J: TRBJ1-1
V: TRBV28
size: NA
D: TRBD1
CDR3: CASSLLRGLGTEAFF
DNA: TGTGCCAGCAGTTTACTTAGGGGGCTGGGAACTGAAGCTTTCTTT

J: TRBJ2-5
V: TRBV29-1
size: NA
D: NA
CDR3: CSVEGRLTQETQYF
DNA: TGCAGCGTTGAAGGCAGACTCACCCAAGAGACCCAGTACTTC

J: TRBJ2-1
V: TRBV5-1
size: NA
D: TRBD2
CDR3: CASSSNSGGQYNEQFF
DNA: TGCGCCAGCAGCTCAAATAGCGGGGGTCAATACAATGAGCAGTTCTTC

J: TRBJ1-1
V: TRBV12-3/TRBV12-4
size: NA
D: NA
CDR3: CASSTVTEAFF
DNA: TGTGCCAGCAGTACCGTCACTGAAGCTTTCTTT

J: TRBJ1-6
V: TRBV5-8
size: once
D: NA
CDR3: CASSLVKGSSPLHF
DNA: TGTGCCAGCAGCTTGGTGAAGGGTAGTTCACCCCTCCACTTT

J: TRBJ2-2
V: TRBV4-1
size: NA
D: NA
CDR3: CASSPRGTGELFF
DNA: TGCGCCAGCAGCCCTCGTGGGACCGGGGAGCTGTTTTTT

J: TRBJ2-3
V: TRBV14
size: NA
D: TRBD2
CDR3: CASSLAGGLLRDTQYF
DNA: TGTGCCAGCAGTCTGGCGGGGGGCCTTCTCAGGGATACGCAGTATTTT

J: TRBJ2-1
V: TRBV6-6
size: NA
D: TRBD2
CDR3: CASSLAGGPYEQFF
DNA: TGTGCCAGCAGTCTAGCGGGGGGGCCCTATGAGCAGTTCTTC

J: TRBJ2-2
V: TRBV30
size: NA
D: TRBD2
CDR3: CAWRGGRGPGELFF
DNA: TGTGCCTGGCGGGGGGGCAGGGGCCCCGGGGAGCTGTTTTTT

J: TRBJ2-1
V: TRBV2
size: NA
D: NA
CDR3: CASHLEAGINEQFF
DNA: TGTGCCAGCCATCTTGAGGCGGGTATCAATGAGCAGTTCTTC

J: TRBJ2-5
V: TRBV6-2/TRBV6-3
size: NA
D: TRBD2
CDR3: CASSNGLAGGQETQYF
DNA: TGTGCCAGCAGCAACGGACTAGCGGGGGGGCAGGAGACCCAGTACTTC